This T cell receptor (beta chain) comes out of a study of blood T cell repertoires in COVID-19. Study-level information: Collection of acute and convalescent COVID-19 samples took place in the United States, Italy and Spain. Sources were T cells, B-cell-depleted T cells, or PBMCs; the material itself was cDNA or gDNA.

Assay: immunoSEQ multiplex PCR; the TCRdb copy retains only in-frame clones and omits some. This sample has 85,000 to 120,000 clones; over 60% occur once, and the top ten carry under 8%. Germline V gene lookup returns CDR1 MNHNS and CDR2 SASEGT. This CDR3 comprises 16 residues. V was cut by 0 bases and J by 4 bases, with 15 bases left in between. In this sample, this clone turned up a few times. The rearrangement uses TRBV6-1 and TRBJ1-1, with a tentative D call TRBD1 (6 bases). This receptor was obtained from a man aged 80 or over with COVID-19, enrolled during active disease. The sequencing sample was made of peripheral blood. The CDR3 protein is CASSEARQAGGTEAFF. The CDR3 DNA reads TGTGCCAGCAGTGAAGCCCGACAGGCCGGAGGCACTGAAGCTTTCTTT.